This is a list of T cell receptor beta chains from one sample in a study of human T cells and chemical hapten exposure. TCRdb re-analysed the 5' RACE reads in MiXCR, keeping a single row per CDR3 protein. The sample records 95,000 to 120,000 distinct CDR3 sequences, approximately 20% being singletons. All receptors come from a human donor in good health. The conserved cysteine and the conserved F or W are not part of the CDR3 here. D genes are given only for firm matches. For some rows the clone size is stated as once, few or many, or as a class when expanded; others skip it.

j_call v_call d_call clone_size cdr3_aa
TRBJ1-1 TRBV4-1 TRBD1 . ASSPRGQVGTEAF
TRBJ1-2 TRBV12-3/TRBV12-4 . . ASHLGNGYT
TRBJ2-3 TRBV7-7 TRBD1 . PSSPLGQGAADTQY
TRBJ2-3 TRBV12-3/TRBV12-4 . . ASSPTWGAPTDTQY
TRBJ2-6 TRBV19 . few ASMGAEPSGANVLT
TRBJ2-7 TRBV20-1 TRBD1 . SAWDRGEQY
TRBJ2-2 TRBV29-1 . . SVGGKGSTGELF
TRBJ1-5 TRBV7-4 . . ASSFRVSNQPQH
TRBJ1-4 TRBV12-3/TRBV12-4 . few ASSLGGGGPTNEKLF
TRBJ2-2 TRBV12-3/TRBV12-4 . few ASSLSAVITGELF
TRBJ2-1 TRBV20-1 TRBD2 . SAPSGLAVSNEQF
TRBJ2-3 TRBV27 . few ASSPRQATSTDTQY
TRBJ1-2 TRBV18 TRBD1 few ASSLDRAKNYGYT
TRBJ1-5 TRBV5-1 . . ASSLGPGNNQPQH
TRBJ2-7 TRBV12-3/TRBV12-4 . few ASSLSRWTYEQY
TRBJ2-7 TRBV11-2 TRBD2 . ASSLGGLADRSYEQY
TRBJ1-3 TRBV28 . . ASSFWGTGNTIY
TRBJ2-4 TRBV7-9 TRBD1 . ASSLFRRGLDIQY
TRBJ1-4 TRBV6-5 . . ASSYRRATNEKLF
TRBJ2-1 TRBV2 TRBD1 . ASRARDRDYNEQF
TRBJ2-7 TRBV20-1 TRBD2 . SADKTSGGTYEQY
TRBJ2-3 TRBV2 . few ASSLGLPRPDTQY
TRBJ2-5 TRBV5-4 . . ASSPILDRRETQY
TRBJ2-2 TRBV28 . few ASSFRGRGELF
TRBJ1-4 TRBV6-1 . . ASSDQTGRREKLF
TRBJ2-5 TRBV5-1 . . ASSGNWKETQY
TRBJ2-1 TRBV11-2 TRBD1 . ASRLQGQGGNEQF
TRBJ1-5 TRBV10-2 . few ASSVGIWNQPQH
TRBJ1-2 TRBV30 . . AWSPGRPGGT
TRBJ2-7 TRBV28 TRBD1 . ASRLTIPGTGHYEQY
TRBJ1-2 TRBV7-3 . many ASSSPRAGAGYT
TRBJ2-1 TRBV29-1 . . SVEGASGYEQF
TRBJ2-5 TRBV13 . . ASSIRRETQY
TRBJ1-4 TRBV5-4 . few ASSLDAGHEKLF
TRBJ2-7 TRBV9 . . ASSAGEGGLEQY
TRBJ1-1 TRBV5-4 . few ASSLKGTLIEAF
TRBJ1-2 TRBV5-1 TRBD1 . ASSWVQGQANYGYT
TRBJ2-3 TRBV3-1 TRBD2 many ASSQDGLVGTDTQY
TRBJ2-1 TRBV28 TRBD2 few ALGTSGTGEQF
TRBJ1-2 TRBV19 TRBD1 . ASRLRQGYGYT
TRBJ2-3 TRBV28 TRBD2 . ASSHGLAVTDTQY
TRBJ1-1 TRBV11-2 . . ASSLPGHPNTEAF
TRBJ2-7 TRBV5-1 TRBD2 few ASSSGGLAGGPEQY
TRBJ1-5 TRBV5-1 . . ASSLGQRGQPQH
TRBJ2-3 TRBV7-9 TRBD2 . ASSPLAVTDTQY
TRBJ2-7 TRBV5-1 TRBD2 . ASSLAAVAGSYEQY
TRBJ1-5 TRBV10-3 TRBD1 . AISLTWLRTGRRNQPQH
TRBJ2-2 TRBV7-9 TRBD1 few ASSRGQGGLPGELF